Listed here are 15 T cell receptor beta chains from one sample, sequenced in a study of T-cell memory formation after mild COVID-19. TCRdb redid the calling of the 5' RACE reads with MiXCR, one entry per CDR3 protein. The top ten hold 20% to 25% of the sample, which has roughly 340,000 distinct CDR3 sequences, roughly 15% seen once. Sequencing input: PBMCs or a T cell subset sorted from them (not recorded which). Receptors were obtained from a man younger than 35 who had mild COVID-19 (a few samples of this study predate the infection). Cell type and time point are not known.

This clonotype has a count of ten or more. J is TRBJ2-5 and V is TRBV29-1; D gene unclear. CDR1 is SQVTM, CDR2 ANQGSEA, per germline. This CDR3 region has 11 residues. The V end was cut by 8 bases, the J end by 5 bases, with 12 bases between. CDR3 in DNA: TGCAGCACCCGGCCGTGGGAGACCCAGTACTTC. Encoded protein: CSTRPWETQYF. The complete variable domain, with remaining parts taken from reference TRBV29-1 and TRBJ2-5, reads SAVISQKPSRDICQRGTSLTIQCQVDSQVTMMFWYRQQPGQSLTLIATANQGSEATYESGFVIDKFPISRPNLTFSTLTVSNMSPEDSSIYLCSTRPWETQYFGPGTRLLVL.

The genes are TRBV25-1 and TRBJ2-7, with D perhaps being TRBD1 or TRBD2 (5 bases each). Germline CDR1 and CDR2: MGHDK and SYGVNS. This CDR3 has 14 amino acids. Deletions cut 3 bases from V and 0 bases from J, with 9 bases between. The CDR3 loop reads CASSDVGVSYEQYF. CDR3 nucleotides: TGTGCCAGCAGTGATGTGGGGGTCTCCTACGAGCAGTACTTC.

This clonotype was counted many times. The rearrangement joins TRBV5-1 to TRBJ2-7; D is possibly TRBD1 (6 bases). The CDR3 length is 14 residues. Trimming took 2 bases from V and 0 from J, leaving 9 bases between them. Germline values: CDR1 SGHRS, CDR2 YFSETQ. Here the CDR3 reads CASSLQGPSYEQYF. CDR3 DNA: TGCGCCAGCAGCTTACAGGGACCCTCCTACGAGCAGTACTTC.

In this sample, this clonotype turned up a few times. V is TRBV14 and J is TRBJ2-3, with D possibly being TRBD2 (5 bases). Germline V gene lookup returns CDR1 SGHDN and CDR2 FVKESK. V was pared by 4 bases and J by 11 bases, with 13 bases between. The CDR3 has 12 amino acids. The CDR3 sequence is CASSPGSLGQYF. The CDR3 DNA is TGTGCCAGCAGCCCGGGGTCTTTGGGGCAGTATTTT. Complete variable domain (other parts from reference TRBV14 and TRBJ2-3): EAGVTQFPSHSVIEKGQTVTLRCDPISGHDNLYWYRRVMGKEIKFLLHFVKESKQDESGMPNNRFLAERTGGTYSTLKVQPAELEDSGVYFCASSPGSLGQYFGPGTRLTVL.

This clonotype was detected only a few times. The chain is built from TRBV27 and TRBJ2-1; maybe TRBD2 (5 bases). CDR1 MNHEY and CDR2 SMNVEV come from the germline V gene (reference sequence). The CDR3 extends over 12 amino acids. V was clipped by 5 bases and J by 9 bases, with 11 bases between them. CDR3 in amino acids: CASSRPGSEQFF. CDR3 nucleotide sequence: TGTGCCAGCAGTCGACCGGGGTCTGAGCAGTTCTTC.

This clonotype showed up just a few times. V is TRBV2 and J is TRBJ2-5, with a weak D call TRBD2 (6 bases). Per germline, CDR1 SNHLY and CDR2 FYNNEI. The CDR3 runs to 14 residues. The V gene lost 3 bases and the J gene lost 5 bases, with 13 bases spanning the gap. CDR3 sequence (DNA): TGTGCCAGCAGTGATAGGCTAGCGAGCGAGACCCAGTACTTC. Translating it yields CASSDRLASETQYF.

This clonotype was picked up a small number of times. CDR3 sequence reads: CASSPEGGFDGYTF. DNA for the CDR3: TGTGCCAGCTCTCCGGAGGGGGGATTTGATGGCTACACCTTC. The chain combines TRBV18 with TRBJ1-2, with a tentative D call TRBD1 (6 bases). V was trimmed by 6 bases and J by 6 bases, leaving 17 bases between them. The CDR3 has 14 residues. Germline V lookup: CDR1 KGHSH, CDR2 LQKENI. The full variable domain, its missing parts supplied by reference TRBV18 and TRBJ1-2, is NAGVMQNPRHLVRRRGQEARLRCSPMKGHSHVYWYRQLPEEGLKFMVYLQKENIIDESGMPKERFSAEFPKEGPSILRIQQVVRGDSAAYFCASSPEGGFDGYTFGSGTRLTVV.

This rearrangement joins TRBV20-1 to TRBJ2-3; 10 nucleotides line up with TRBD1. CDR3 length: 17 amino acids. Per the germline V gene, CDR1 is DFQATT and CDR2 is SNEGSKA (reference sequence). V lost 1 base, J lost 3 bases, and 10 bases stayed unmatched. The CDR3 region is CSARVPPGTGVTDTQYF. CDR3 DNA sequence: TGCAGTGCTAGAGTTCCTCCCGGGACAGGGGTTACAGATACGCAGTATTTT.

On this clonotype: Germline is not matched at one junction end, which may reflect a read error. J is TRBJ1-6 and V is TRBV2; 11 bases fit TRBD1. The CDR3 is 16 residues long. Germline-derived CDR1 and CDR2 are SNHLY and FYNNEI. CDR3 sequence: CDSSGDRGLSNSPLHF. CDR3 coding DNA: TGTGACAGCAGTGGGGACAGGGGGTTAAGCAATTCACCCCTCCACTTT.

There are a few counts of this clonotype. The chain combines TRBV20-1 with TRBJ2-7, with 7 nucleotides matching TRBD1. The CDR3 runs 14 residues. Germline lookup yields CDR1 DFQATT and CDR2 SNEGSKA (reference sequence). Losses at the gene ends were 6 bases for V and 0 bases for J; bases not matched to a gene: 8. The CDR3 loop is CSAHGQAFSYEQYF. CDR3 in DNA: TGCAGTGCCCATGGACAGGCGTTCTCCTACGAGCAGTACTTC.

This clonotype has just a few counts. The rearrangement uses TRBV20-1 and TRBJ2-2, with D possibly matching TRBD2 (5 bases). Germline V gene sequence: CDR1 DFQATT, CDR2 SNEGSKA (reference sequence). The CDR3 extends over 16 amino acids. The V end lost 5 bases, the J end lost 4 bases, and 20 bases lay between the germline ends. The CDR3: CSASPRGSESTGELFF. The CDR3 DNA is TGCAGTGCTTCTCCCCGAGGTAGCGAAAGCACCGGGGAGCTGTTTTTT.

The chain combines TRBV24-1 with TRBJ2-3; the D gene is possibly TRBD1 (5 bases). V lost 5 bases to trimming and J lost 0 bases, with 26 bases between them. This CDR3 spans 20 amino acids. Looked up from germline, CDR1 is KGHDR and CDR2 is SFDVKD. This chain's CDR3 is CATSGRSVPGGAGSTDTQYF. The CDR3 DNA reads TGTGCCACCAGTGGCCGTTCGGTCCCGGGCGGCGCAGGGAGCACAGATACGCAGTATTTT.

The table lists this clonotype with a count of one. This chain connects TRBV7-9 to TRBJ2-3; perhaps TRBD2 as D (6 bases). The CDR3 sequence is 14 residues long. Germline CDR1 SEHNR, CDR2 FQNEAQ (reference sequence). V was trimmed by 2 bases and J by 4 bases, leaving 10 bases between them. The CDR3 loop reads CASSLSAGSDTQYF. The CDR3, as DNA: TGTGCCAGCAGCTTATCAGCGGGTTCAGATACGCAGTATTTT. Drawing the rest from reference TRBV7-9 and TRBJ2-3, the complete variable domain is DTGVSQNPRHKITKRGQNVTFRCDPISEHNRLYWYRQTLGQGPEFLTYFQNEAQLEKSRLLSDRFSAERPKGSFSTLEIQRTEQGDSAMYLCASSLSAGSDTQYFGPGTRLTVL.

This clonotype was seen once. CDR3 coding DNA: TGTGCCAGCAGTGAGGGTCTTTGGTATGGCTACACCTTC. Its translation: CASSEGLWYGYTF. This chain uses TRBV28 with TRBJ1-2, with D unresolved. Deletions cut 5 bases from V and 5 bases from J, with 12 bases between. Germline V lookup: CDR1 MDHEN, CDR2 SYDVKM. CDR3 size: 13 residues.

This clonotype was recorded many times. The chain joins TRBV2 to TRBJ2-3; D tentatively fits TRBD1 or TRBD2 (5 bases each). V was pared by 6 bases and J by 1 base, with 11 bases between. The CDR3 spans 14 residues. Germline V gene data show CDR1 as SNHLY and CDR2 as FYNNEI. DNA of the CDR3: TGTGCCAGCAGCCGACAGAGGGGCACAGATACGCAGTATTTT. Translated: CASSRQRGTDTQYF.